Listed below are T cell receptor beta chains from one sample, sequenced in a study of cytomegalovirus exposure and HLA in healthy donors. Repertoires were generated with immunoSEQ multiplex PCR, while TCRdb's copy carries only in-frame clones and drops some. The data contain some 46,000 clones, approximately 90% of them seen just once; the ten biggest clones take up 5.5% to 6.5%. The sample comprised PBMCs. Receptors originate from a man aged 18 to 29 in good health and CMV-seronegative. Each CDR3 is given with its conserved first and last residue. A D gene is named only where the DNA matches it firmly. Some rows mark clone size as missing; the rest say once, few, many or name a class of expanded clone.

>TRBJ2-3|-|TRBD2|TRBV9
CASSTTPSGGRDTQYF
TGTGCCAGCAGCACCACTCCTAGCGGGGGCCGGGATACGCAGTATTTT
>TRBJ2-7|-|-|TRBV7-3
CASSDGGYEQYF
TGTGCCAGCAGCGACGGGGGTTACGAGCAGTACTTC
>TRBJ1-5|-|-|TRBV7-2
CASSYRGNQPQHF
TGTGCCAGCAGCTACAGGGGCAATCAGCCCCAGCATTTT
>TRBJ1-1|-|-|TRBV14
CASSQMGGGNTEAFF
TGTGCCAGCAGCCAAATGGGCGGGGGGAACACTGAAGCTTTCTTT
>TRBJ2-2|-|-|TRBV10-3
CAIRQGQLNTGELFF
TGTGCCATCAGACAAGGACAGCTAAACACCGGGGAGCTGTTTTTT
>TRBJ1-1|-|-|TRBV10-3
CAISDVSLNTEAFF
TGTGCCATCAGTGATGTCTCCCTGAACACTGAAGCTTTCTTT
>TRBJ2-3|-|TRBD2|TRBV19
CASSRLAGGTTDTQYF
TGTGCCAGTAGCCGACTAGCGGGAGGTACCACAGATACGCAGTATTTT
>TRBJ1-4|-|TRBD1|TRBV5-1
CASSPGQGDIEKLFF
TGCGCCAGCAGCCCCGGACAGGGCGATATTGAAAAACTGTTTTTT
>TRBJ1-1|-|-|TRBV19
CASSSRGGGGNTEAFF
TGTGCCAGTAGTTCCCGCGGGGGGGGCGGGAACACTGAAGCTTTCTTT
>TRBJ2-1|-|-|TRBV6-6
CASSQHEGYNEQFF
TGTGCCAGCAGCCAGCATGAGGGTTACAATGAGCAGTTCTTC
>TRBJ2-1|-|TRBD1|TRBV5-4
CASSPGIQGKLYEQFF
TGTGCCAGCAGCCCGGGGATACAGGGGAAGTTGTATGAGCAGTTCTTC
>TRBJ1-5|-|-|TRBV11-3
CASSLVREVQPQHF
TGTGCCAGCAGCTTAGTCAGGGAGGTTCAGCCCCAGCATTTT
>TRBJ2-1|-|-|TRBV7-9
CASSLDAGPHNEQFF
TGTGCCAGCAGCTTAGACGCTGGGCCCCACAATGAGCAGTTCTTC
>TRBJ2-1|-|-|TRBV2
CASSEISFTYNEQFF
TGTGCCAGCAGTGAAATTAGCTTCACCTACAATGAGCAGTTCTTC
>TRBJ2-1|few|TRBD2|TRBV27
CASKLLSGRANRYNEQFF
TGTGCCAGCAAACTACTTAGCGGGAGGGCTAATAGGTACAATGAGCAGTTCTTC
>TRBJ2-1|-|TRBD2|TRBV10-3
CAISEPGLASNNEQFF
TGTGCCATCAGTGAGCCGGGACTAGCGAGCAACAATGAGCAGTTCTTC
>TRBJ1-2|-|-|TRBV28
CASSLGGGGRNYGYTF
TGTGCCAGCAGTTTAGGGGGAGGGGGTAGAAACTATGGCTACACCTTC
>TRBJ2-7|-|TRBD2|TRBV7-2
CASSLVGTSGGGEQYF
TGTGCCAGCAGCTTAGTTGGGACTAGCGGCGGAGGTGAGCAGTACTTC
>TRBJ2-1|-|TRBD1|TRBV6-1
CASRTDRANNEQFF
TGTGCCAGCAGGACGGACAGGGCCAACAATGAGCAGTTCTTC
>TRBJ1-2|-|TRBD1|TRBV7-9
CASSQDRGTLSGYTF
TGTGCCAGCAGCCAGGACAGGGGAACGCTCTCTGGCTACACCTTC
>TRBJ2-3|-|TRBD1|TRBV18
CASSPFDRGDSTDTQYF
TGTGCCAGCTCACCATTTGACAGGGGGGACAGCACAGATACGCAGTATTTT
>TRBJ1-5|-|-|TRBV23-1
CASRPGAGKINNQPQHF
TGCGCCAGCAGACCCGGCGCGGGAAAGATAAACAATCAGCCCCAGCATTTT
>TRBJ2-7|few|TRBD1|TRBV6-5
CASTQTGGYEQYF
TGTGCCAGCACCCAGACAGGGGGTTACGAGCAGTACTTC
>TRBJ2-1|-|TRBD1|TRBV7-2
CASSLQPGQPTNEQFF
TGTGCCAGCAGCTTACAGCCGGGACAGCCAACCAATGAGCAGTTCTTC
>TRBJ2-1|-|TRBD1|TRBV19
CASSIAGTGGNEQFF
TGTGCCAGTAGTATAGCCGGGACAGGGGGCAATGAGCAGTTCTTC
>TRBJ1-2|-|TRBD1|TRBV19
CASGQGRGRAYGYTF
TGTGCCAGTGGACAGGGGAGGGGTCGGGCCTATGGCTACACCTTC
>TRBJ2-1|-|TRBD2|TRBV7-3
CASSYLAGDYNEQFF
TGTGCCAGCAGCTACCTAGCGGGGGACTACAATGAGCAGTTCTTC
>TRBJ2-1|-|TRBD2|TRBV13
CASRIGTSLWNEQFF
TGTGCCAGCAGGATCGGGACTAGCCTTTGGAATGAGCAGTTCTTC
>TRBJ2-5|-|TRBD2|TRBV19
CASSIQGLAGGVTQYF
TGTGCCAGTAGTATCCAGGGACTAGCGGGTGGCGTGACCCAGTACTTC
>TRBJ2-2|few|TRBD2|TRBV5-4
CASSLVAGTGELFF
TGTGCCAGCAGCTTGGTAGCGGGGACCGGGGAGCTGTTTTTT
>TRBJ2-7|-|-|TRBV18
CASSPGQEQYF
TGTGCCAGCTCACCGGGGCAAGAGCAGTACTTC
>TRBJ1-5|once|-|TRBV2
CASSESRVNQPQHF
TGTGCCAGCAGTGAAAGCAGGGTCAATCAGCCCCAGCATTTT
>TRBJ1-1|-|-|TRBV6-6
CASTKGGSTEAFF
TGTGCCAGCACTAAAGGAGGTTCCACTGAAGCTTTCTTT
>TRBJ1-4|-|-|TRBV5-1
CASSLAGLTEKLFF
TGCGCCAGCAGCTTGGCCGGACTTACCGAAAAACTGTTTTTT
>TRBJ1-4|-|-|TRBV5-4
CASSSLGQGTTNEKLFF
TGTGCCAGCAGTTCCCTAGGCCAGGGGACGACTAATGAAAAACTGTTTTTT
>TRBJ1-5|once|-|TRBV25-1
CASRRAGENQPQHF
TGTGCCAGCAGGAGGGCAGGGGAGAATCAGCCCCAGCATTTT
>TRBJ2-3|-|TRBD2|TRBV6-5
CASTLSGSGTDTQYF
TGTGCCAGCACCCTAAGCGGGAGTGGCACAGATACGCAGTATTTT
>TRBJ2-6|once|TRBD2|TRBV9
CASSVLAGGFSGANVLTF
TGTGCCAGCAGCGTTCTAGCGGGTGGCTTCTCTGGGGCCAACGTCCTGACTTTC
>TRBJ2-3|-|TRBD1|TRBV9
CASSVGGQHTDTQYF
TGTGCCAGCAGCGTAGGGGGACAGCACACAGATACGCAGTATTTT
>TRBJ2-2|-|-|TRBV7-2
CASSSQGGNTGELFF
TGTGCCAGCAGCTCACAGGGTGGGAACACCGGGGAGCTGTTTTTT
>TRBJ1-2|-|-|TRBV4-2
CASSIQGSYGYTF
TGTGCCAGCAGCATACAGGGATCCTATGGCTACACCTTC
>TRBJ2-5|-|TRBD1|TRBV28
CASSSGQGAMETQYF
TGTGCCAGCAGTTCGGGACAGGGGGCAATGGAGACCCAGTACTTC
>TRBJ2-1|-|TRBD1|TRBV19
CASSTLTGGRSYNEQFF
TGTGCCAGTAGTACTCTCACAGGGGGACGTTCCTACAATGAGCAGTTCTTC
>TRBJ2-7|-|-|TRBV6-6
CASSYAANYEQYF
TGTGCCAGCAGTTACGCAGCGAACTACGAGCAGTACTTC
>TRBJ2-2|-|TRBD2|TRBV13
CASSVLAGVPGELFF
TGTGCCAGCAGCGTACTAGCGGGAGTTCCCGGGGAGCTGTTTTTT
>TRBJ2-7|-|TRBD1|TRBV7-9
CASSDRDYEQYF
TGTGCCAGCAGCGACAGGGACTACGAGCAGTACTTC
>TRBJ2-1|-|TRBD2|TRBV28
CASSPLGRGGLAGGNEQFF
TGTGCCAGCAGTCCACTGGGACGGGGAGGACTAGCGGGAGGAAATGAGCAGTTCTTC
>TRBJ2-5|once|TRBD2|TRBV7-2
CASRRTSGDQETQYF
TGTGCCAGCAGACGGACTAGCGGAGACCAAGAGACCCAGTACTTC
>TRBJ1-5|-|-|TRBV7-9
CASSAYRDQPQHF
TGTGCCAGCAGCGCTTACAGGGATCAGCCCCAGCATTTT
>TRBJ1-2|-|TRBD1|TRBV5-6
CASRRTGGYGYTF
TGTGCCAGCAGGAGGACAGGGGGCTATGGCTACACCTTC
>TRBJ2-1|-|TRBD1|TRBV5-5
CASSPRTGVIFEQFF
TGTGCCAGCAGCCCCCGGACAGGGGTAATCTTTGAGCAGTTCTTC
>TRBJ2-3|-|-|TRBV28
CASSPSGEHTDTQYF
TGTGCCAGCAGTCCTAGTGGGGAGCACACAGATACGCAGTATTTT
>TRBJ2-1|-|TRBD2|TRBV7-6
CASSPRHSGGGYEQFF
TGTGCCAGCAGCCCCCGCCATAGCGGGGGGGGCTATGAGCAGTTCTTC
>TRBJ2-3|once|TRBD2|TRBV7-2
CASSLALGLAATQYF
TGTGCCAGCAGCTTAGCGTTGGGACTAGCCGCTACGCAGTATTTT
>TRBJ2-1|-|TRBD2|TRBV6-1
CASSEGTSASEQFF
TGTGCCAGCAGTGAAGGGACTAGCGCTTCTGAGCAGTTCTTC
>TRBJ2-2|-|-|TRBV19
CASSIRVGNTGELFF
TGTGCCAGTAGTATCAGGGTTGGGAACACCGGGGAGCTGTTTTTT
>TRBJ2-1|-|TRBD2|TRBV7-6
CASSLALAGGATYNEQFF
TGTGCCAGCAGCTTAGCACTAGCGGGGGGGGCCACGTACAATGAGCAGTTCTTC
>TRBJ2-3|-|-|TRBV7-9
CASSSHGLTGDTQYF
TGTGCCAGCAGCTCCCACGGGCTAACGGGGGATACGCAGTATTTT
>TRBJ2-3|-|TRBD2|TRBV29-1
CSVEKQRDPTDTQYF
TGCAGCGTTGAAAAGCAGCGGGACCCTACAGATACGCAGTATTTT